This T cell receptor (beta chain) was sequenced during a study of glioma-infiltrating T cells after dendritic cell vaccination. Across the whole study: Glioblastoma patients came from Phase I and II dendritic cell vaccination trials.

This table comes from immunoSEQ multiplex PCR, and its TCRdb copy is limited to in-frame clones, with some not included. The table includes 100,000 or so clones, roughly 90% detected once. Trimming left V 5 bases short and J 12 bases short, with 20 bases between. This CDR3 spans 14 amino acids. CDR1 MNHEY and CDR2 SMNVEV come from the germline V gene (reference sequence). The time point is: after dendritic cell vaccination, including at tumor progression/relapse. V gene TRBV27 combines with J gene TRBJ2-1; D is possibly TRBD2 (6 bases). The receptor was isolated from a human donor with glioblastoma. Sequenced here: blood, sampled after dendritic cell vaccination. In nucleotides, the CDR3 is TGTGCCAGCAGTACCCGGGACTCTCTTGCGGGGCAGTTCTTC. Its protein is CASSTRDSLAGQFF.